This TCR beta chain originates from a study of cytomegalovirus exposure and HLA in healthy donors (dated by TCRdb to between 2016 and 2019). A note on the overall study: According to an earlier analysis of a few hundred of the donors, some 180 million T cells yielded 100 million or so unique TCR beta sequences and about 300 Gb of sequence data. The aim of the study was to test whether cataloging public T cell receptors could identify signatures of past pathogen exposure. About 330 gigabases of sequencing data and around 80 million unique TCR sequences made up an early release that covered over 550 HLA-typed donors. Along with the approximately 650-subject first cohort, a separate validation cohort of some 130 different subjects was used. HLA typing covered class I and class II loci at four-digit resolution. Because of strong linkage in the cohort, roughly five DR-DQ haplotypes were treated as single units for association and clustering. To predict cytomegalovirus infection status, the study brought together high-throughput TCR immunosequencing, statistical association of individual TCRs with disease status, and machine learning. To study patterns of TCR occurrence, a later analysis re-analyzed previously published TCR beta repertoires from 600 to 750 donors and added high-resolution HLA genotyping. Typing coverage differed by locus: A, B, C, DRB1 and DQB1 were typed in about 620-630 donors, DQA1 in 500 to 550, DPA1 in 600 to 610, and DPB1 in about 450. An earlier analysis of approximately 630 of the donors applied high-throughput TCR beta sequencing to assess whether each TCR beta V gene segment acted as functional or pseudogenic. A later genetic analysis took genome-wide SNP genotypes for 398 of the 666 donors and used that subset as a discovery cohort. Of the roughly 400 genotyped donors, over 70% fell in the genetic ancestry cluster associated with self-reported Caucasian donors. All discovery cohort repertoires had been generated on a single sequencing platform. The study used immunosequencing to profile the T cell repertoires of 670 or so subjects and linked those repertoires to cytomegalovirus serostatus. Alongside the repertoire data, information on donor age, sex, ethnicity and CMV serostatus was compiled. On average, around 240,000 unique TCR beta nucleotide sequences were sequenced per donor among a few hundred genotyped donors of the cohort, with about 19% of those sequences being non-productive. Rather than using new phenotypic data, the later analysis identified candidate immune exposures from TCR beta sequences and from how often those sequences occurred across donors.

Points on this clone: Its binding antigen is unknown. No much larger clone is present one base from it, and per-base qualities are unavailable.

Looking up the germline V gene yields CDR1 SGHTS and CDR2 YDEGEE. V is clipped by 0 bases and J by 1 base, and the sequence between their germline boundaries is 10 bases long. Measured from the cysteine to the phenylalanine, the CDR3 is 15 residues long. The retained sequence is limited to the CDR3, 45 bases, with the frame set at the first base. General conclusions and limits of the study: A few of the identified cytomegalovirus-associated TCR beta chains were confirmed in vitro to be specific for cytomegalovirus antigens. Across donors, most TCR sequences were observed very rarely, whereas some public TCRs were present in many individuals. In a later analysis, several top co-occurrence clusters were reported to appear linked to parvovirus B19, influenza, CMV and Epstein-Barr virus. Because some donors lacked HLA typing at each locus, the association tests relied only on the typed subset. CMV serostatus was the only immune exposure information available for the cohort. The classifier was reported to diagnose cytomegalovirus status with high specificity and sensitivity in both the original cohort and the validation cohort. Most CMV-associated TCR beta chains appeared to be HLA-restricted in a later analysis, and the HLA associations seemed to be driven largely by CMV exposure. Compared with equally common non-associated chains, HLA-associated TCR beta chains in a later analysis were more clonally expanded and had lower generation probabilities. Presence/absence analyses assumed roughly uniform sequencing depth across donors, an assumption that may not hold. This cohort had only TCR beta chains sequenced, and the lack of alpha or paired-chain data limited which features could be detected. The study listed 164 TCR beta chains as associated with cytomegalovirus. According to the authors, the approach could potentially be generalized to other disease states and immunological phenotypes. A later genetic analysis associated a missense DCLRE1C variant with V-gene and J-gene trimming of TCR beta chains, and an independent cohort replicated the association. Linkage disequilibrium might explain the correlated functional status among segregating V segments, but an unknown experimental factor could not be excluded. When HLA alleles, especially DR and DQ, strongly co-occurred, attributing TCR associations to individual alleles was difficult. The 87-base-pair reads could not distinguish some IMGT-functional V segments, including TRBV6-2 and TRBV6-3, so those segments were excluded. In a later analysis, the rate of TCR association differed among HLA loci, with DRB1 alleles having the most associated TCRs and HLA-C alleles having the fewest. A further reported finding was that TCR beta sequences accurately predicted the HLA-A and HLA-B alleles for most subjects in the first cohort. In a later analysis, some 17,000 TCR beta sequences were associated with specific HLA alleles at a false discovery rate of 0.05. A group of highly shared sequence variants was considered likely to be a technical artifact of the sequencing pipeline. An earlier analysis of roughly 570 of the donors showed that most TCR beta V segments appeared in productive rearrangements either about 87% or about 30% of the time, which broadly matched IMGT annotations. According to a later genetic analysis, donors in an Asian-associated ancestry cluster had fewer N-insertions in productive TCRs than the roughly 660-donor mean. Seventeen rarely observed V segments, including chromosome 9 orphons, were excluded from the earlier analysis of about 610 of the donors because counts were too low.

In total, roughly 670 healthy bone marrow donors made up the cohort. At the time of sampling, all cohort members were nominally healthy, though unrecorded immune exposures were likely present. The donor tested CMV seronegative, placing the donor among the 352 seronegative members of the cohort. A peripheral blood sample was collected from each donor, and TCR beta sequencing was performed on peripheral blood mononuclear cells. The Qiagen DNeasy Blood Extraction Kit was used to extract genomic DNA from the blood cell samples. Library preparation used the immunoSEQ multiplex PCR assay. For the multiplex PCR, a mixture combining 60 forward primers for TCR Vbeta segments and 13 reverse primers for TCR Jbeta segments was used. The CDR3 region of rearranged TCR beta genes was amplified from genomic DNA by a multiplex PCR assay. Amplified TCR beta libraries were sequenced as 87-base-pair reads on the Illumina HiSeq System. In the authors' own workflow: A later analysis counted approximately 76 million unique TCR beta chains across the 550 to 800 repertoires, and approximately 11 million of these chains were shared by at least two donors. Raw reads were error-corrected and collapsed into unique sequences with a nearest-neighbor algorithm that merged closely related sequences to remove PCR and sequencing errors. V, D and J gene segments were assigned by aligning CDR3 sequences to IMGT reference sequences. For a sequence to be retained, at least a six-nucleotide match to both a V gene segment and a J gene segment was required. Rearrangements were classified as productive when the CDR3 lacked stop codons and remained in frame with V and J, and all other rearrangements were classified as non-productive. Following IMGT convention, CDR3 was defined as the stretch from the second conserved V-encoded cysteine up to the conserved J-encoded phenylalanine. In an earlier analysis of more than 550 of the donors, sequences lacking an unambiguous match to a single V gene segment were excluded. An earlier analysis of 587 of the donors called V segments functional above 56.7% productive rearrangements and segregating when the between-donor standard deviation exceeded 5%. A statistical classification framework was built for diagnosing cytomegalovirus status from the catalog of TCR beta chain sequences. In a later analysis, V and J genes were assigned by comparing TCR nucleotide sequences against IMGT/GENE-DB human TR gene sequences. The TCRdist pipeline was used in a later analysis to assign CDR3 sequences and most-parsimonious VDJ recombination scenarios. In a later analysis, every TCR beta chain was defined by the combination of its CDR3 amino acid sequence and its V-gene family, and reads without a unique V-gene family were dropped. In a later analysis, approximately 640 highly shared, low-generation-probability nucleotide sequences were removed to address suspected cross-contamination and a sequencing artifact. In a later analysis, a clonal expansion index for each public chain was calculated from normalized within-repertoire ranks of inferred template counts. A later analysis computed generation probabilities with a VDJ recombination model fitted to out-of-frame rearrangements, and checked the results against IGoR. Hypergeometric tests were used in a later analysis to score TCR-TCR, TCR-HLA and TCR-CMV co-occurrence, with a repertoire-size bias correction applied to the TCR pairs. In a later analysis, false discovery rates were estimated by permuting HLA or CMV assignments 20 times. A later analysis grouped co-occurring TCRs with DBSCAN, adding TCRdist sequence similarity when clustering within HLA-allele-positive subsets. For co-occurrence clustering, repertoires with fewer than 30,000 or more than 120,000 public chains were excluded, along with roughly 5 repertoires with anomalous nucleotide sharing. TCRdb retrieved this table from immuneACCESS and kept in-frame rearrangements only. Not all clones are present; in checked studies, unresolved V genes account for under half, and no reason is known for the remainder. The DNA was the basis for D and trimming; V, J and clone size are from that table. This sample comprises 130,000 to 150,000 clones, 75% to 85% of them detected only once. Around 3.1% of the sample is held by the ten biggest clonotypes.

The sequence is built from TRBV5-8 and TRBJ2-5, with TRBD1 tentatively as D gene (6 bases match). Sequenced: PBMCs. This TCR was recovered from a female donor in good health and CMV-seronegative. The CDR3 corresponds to CASSLAQGSQETQYF. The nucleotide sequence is TGTGCCAGCAGCTTGGCCCAGGGGTCCCAAGAGACCCAGTACTTC. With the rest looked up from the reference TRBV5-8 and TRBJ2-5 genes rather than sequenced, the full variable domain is EAGVTQSPTHLIKTRGQQATLRCSPISGHTSVYWYQQALGLGLQFLLWYDEGEERNRGNFPPRFSGRQFPNYSSELNVNALELEDSALYLCASSLAQGSQETQYFGPGTRLLVL.